This T cell receptor beta chain was sequenced in a study of CD4 T cells in relation to SARS-CoV-2 and coronaviruses. On the study more broadly: After roughly 9 days of antigen culture, PBMC TCR beta CDR3s were sequenced. Findings and caveats of the study: SARS-CoV-2-driven expansion was significantly weaker in crossreactive than monoreactive clones. No crossreactivity against non-spike viral proteins was tested here.

The CDR3 has 15 amino acids. Germline CDR1 reads SGHNT; CDR2 reads YYREEE (reference sequence). V was clipped by 0 bases and J by 9 bases; unmatched bases: 5. This clone was detected only a few times. Its target is not known. Only in-frame clones appear in the TCRdb table, and some are missing; sequencing was by immunoSEQ multiplex PCR. The table records about 25,000 clones, 75% to 85% of them present only once. The unexposed donors gave CD4+ T cells in about 2011-2019, prior to COVID-19. Isolation of CD4+ T cells took place after less than twelve days in culture. Unexposed-donor CD4+ T cells were probed with SARS-CoV-2 S/N and four cold-coronavirus spikes, cells permitting.

Specimen: CD4+ T cells from PBMCs, cultured in vitro. The origin of this receptor is a human donor in good health. The V gene is TRBV5-4, the J gene TRBJ2-1, with 11 positions matching TRBD2. This CDR3 reads CASSLASGRLSEQFF. The CDR3, as DNA: TGTGCCAGCAGCTTGGCTAGCGGGAGGTTGAGTGAGCAGTTCTTC.